This T cell receptor (beta chain) originates from a study of blood T cell repertoires in COVID-19. In the study overall: The origin of the acute and convalescent COVID-19 samples was the United States, Italy and Spain.

There are 17 residues in the CDR3. V lost 5 bases to trimming and J lost 2 bases, with 18 bases between them. Germline lookup yields CDR1 SGHAT and CDR2 FQNNGV. In the original processing: Estimates of nucleated cell counts were drawn from the amplification of reference gene primers. Assay: immunoSEQ multiplex PCR; the TCRdb copy retains only in-frame clones and omits some. Clone size and the V and J calls come from that table; the DNA yielded D and trimming. This sample carries just under 35,000 clones, 85% to 95% of them seen once, and the ten largest clones take roughly 38%. Material: peripheral blood. This clonotype originated in a man between 60 and 70 years old with active or convalescent COVID-19. V usage is TRBV11-2 and J usage is TRBJ2-2; D gene unclear. The CDR3 nucleotides are TGTGCCAGCAGCCCGTCCTCGTCCGCGGCCAACACCGGGGAGCTGTTTTTT. It is translated as CASSPSSSAANTGELFF.